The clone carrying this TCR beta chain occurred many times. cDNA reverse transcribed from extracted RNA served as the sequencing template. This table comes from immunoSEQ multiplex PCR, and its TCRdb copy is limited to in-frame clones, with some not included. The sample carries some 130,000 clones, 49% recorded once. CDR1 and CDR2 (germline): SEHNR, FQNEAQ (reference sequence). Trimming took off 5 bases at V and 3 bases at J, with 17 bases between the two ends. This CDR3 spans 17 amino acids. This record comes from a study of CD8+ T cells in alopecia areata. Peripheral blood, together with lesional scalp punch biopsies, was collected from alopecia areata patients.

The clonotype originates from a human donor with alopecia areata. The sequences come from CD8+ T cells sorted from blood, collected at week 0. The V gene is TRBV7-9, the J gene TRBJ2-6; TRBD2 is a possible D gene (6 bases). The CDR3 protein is CASSPSEGKHGANVLTF. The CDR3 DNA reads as TGTGCCAGCAGCCCGTCGGAGGGGAAACATGGGGCCAACGTCCTGACTTTC.